This T cell receptor (beta chain) was observed in a study of CD8 T cells in Susac syndrome (dated by TCRdb to between 2018 and 2021). Concerning the study at large: The study used repertoire sequencing to test whether antigen drove CD8+ T cell activation and differentiation in Susac syndrome. Clonality of the CD8+ T cell repertoire was compared between more than 10 healthy donors, about 14 Susac syndrome patients and about 15 multiple sclerosis patients.

A word on this clonotype: Its binding antigen is unknown. The junction and the germline gene differ at one end; a read error may be behind it.

RNA was extracted with the RNeasy kit and roughly 0.45 to 1 ug was reverse transcribed using random hexamers. The immunoSEQ multiplex PCR assay, which covers 54 Vbeta and 13 Jbeta segments, was used to amplify TCR beta CDR3 regions. Bias from PCR amplification was corrected by using a synthetic template baseline for primer optimization and for computational correction. The paper's processing steps were these. Reads were annotated to V, D and J genes per IMGT and analyzed with immunoSEQ Analyzer, keeping only productive sequences. To calculate clonality, Shannon entropy was normalized by log2 of the number of productive unique sequences and then subtracted from one. For each patient and control, public and private clones were evaluated within the 100 most prevalent clones. Clones were defined as Susac-specific if absent from the healthy and MS cohorts, from 900 to 1,200 published viral clones and from other ImmuneACCESS disease sequences. TCRdb's own reprocessing of the public reads used fastp at Q25 and MiXCR and kept productive beta chains. Each record represents a unique CDR3 protein, reported with the most common genes and DNA among its rows. The V and J calls and clone size are TCRdb's, not the authors'. The sample profile shows some 400,000 distinct CDR3 sequences; 75% to 90% of them were found once. The ten largest account for roughly 0.11% of the sample.

The paper's findings and limits, for the study overall: The TCR sequencing and HLA analysis was acknowledged to have included a relatively small number of individuals.

Peripheral blood CD8+ and CD4+ T cells from healthy donors, Susac syndrome patients and multiple sclerosis patients were profiled by high-throughput TCR beta sequencing. The multiple sclerosis controls were treatment-naive patients whose relapsing-remitting disease, either stable or active, fulfilled the revised McDonald criteria. Bulk CD8+ and CD4+ T cells were purified magnetically by negative isolation, whereas CD8+ TEMRA cells were enriched by FACS. Blood was collected in EDTA tubes and processed within 24 hours, with PBMCs isolated through density gradient centrifugation. PBMCs intended for TCR sequencing were cryopreserved in liquid nitrogen and thawed later in a water bath at 37 degrees C. Purity of sorted or isolated CD4+, CD8+ and CD8+ TEMRA cells was at least 90%. The germline V gene (reference sequence) supplies CDR1 DFQATT and CDR2 SNEGSKA. The CDR3 sequence holds 15 residues, the cysteine and phenylalanine included. The kept DNA is CDR3 alone, 45 bases in frame from the first base.

The sequence joins TRBV20-1 to TRBJ2-3, with TRBD2 identical over 14 junction bases. Sequences were obtained from CD8+ T cells from PBMCs. This clonotype was obtained from a human donor with multiple sclerosis. The DNA reads TGCAGTGCACCAGGGACTAGCGGGAGCATAGATACGCAGTATTTT. This yields the protein CSAPGTSGSIDTQYF.